This TCR beta chain appears in the sequencing data of a study of human T cells and chemical hapten exposure. Regarding the study as a whole: DPC sensitization left the count of TCRs above 1 in 1000 unchanged.

Time point indicated: patch test 3, about 24 weeks after DPC sensitization. The treatment here: therapeutic diphenylcyclopropenone sensitization with weekly scalp DPC. Total RNA came from unfractionated whole blood. This clonotype showed up just a few times. Its antigen is currently unknown. This CDR3 has 14 residues. Losses at the gene ends were 5 bases for V and 8 bases for J; bases not matched to a gene: 8. CDR1 is SQVTM and CDR2 is ANQGSEA in the germline V gene. TCRdb analysed the RACE reads with MiXCR anew, one entry per CDR3 protein. Of 100,000 or so distinct CDR3 sequences detected, around 35% appear once; the ten largest clones hold around 2.8%.

This sample comprised whole blood, obtained in connection with sensitization to the hapten diphenylcyclopropenone (DPC). The gene calls are TRBV29-1 and TRBJ2-2; 10 bases are a match to TRBD1. The sequence derives from a man aged 40-49 years with alopecia areata. Some clones in this sample may be carry-over from other donors' samples. CDR3 amino acids: CSVLPDRGMGELFF. The CDR3 region has the DNA TGCAGCGTTCTGCCGGACAGGGGGATGGGGGAGCTGTTTTTT.